This TCR beta chain was documented in a study of T cell repertoires in cytomegalovirus infection (dated by TCRdb to between 2018 and 2021). Concerning the study at large: Because public TCR beta signatures pointed to carriage of CMV infection together with the matching HLA type, the HLA type of each donor mattered for the analysis. Here is what the overall study found, with its caveats: The ex vivo response was dominated by HLA-C-restricted CMV-specific TCR beta clonotypes, which also provided the single most frequent clonotype in two of eight donors. In both this cohort and an independent cohort of some 370 donors, the cumulative frequency of public TCR beta family members distinguished carriers of CMV infection plus the relevant HLA type.

Trimming costs V 1 base and J 1 base, and their ends lie 10 bases apart. From the cysteine up to the phenylalanine, the CDR3 has a length of 15 residues. Only the CDR3 DNA stays, 45 bases, in frame from base 1. CDR1 and CDR2, per the germline V gene (reference sequence), are SEHNR and FQNEAQ. The sample holds a few counts of this clonotype. Its antigen specificity is not known. The input lacks base qualities; no much larger clone sits a single base away. Sequencing used an Illumina HiSeq 1500. TCRdb reprocessed the public reads (quality trimming at Q25 with fastp, clone calling with MiXCR) and kept in-frame beta chains. Each entry is one CDR3 protein sequence, shown with its most common DNA and genes. The sample contains approximately 500,000 distinct CDR3 sequences, 11% of them found a single time. The top ten clones comprise more than 8.5% of the sample.

The V gene is TRBV7-9 and the J gene is TRBJ1-1; a confident D gene designation cannot be given. Material: PBMCs. The TCR sequence derives from a human donor in good health (CMV status not recorded). Some clones in this sample may be carry-over from other donors' samples. The CDR3 here reads CASSLGRHRNTEAFF. The DNA sequence follows: TGTGCCAGCAGCTTAGGGCGGCATAGGAACACTGAAGCTTTCTTT.